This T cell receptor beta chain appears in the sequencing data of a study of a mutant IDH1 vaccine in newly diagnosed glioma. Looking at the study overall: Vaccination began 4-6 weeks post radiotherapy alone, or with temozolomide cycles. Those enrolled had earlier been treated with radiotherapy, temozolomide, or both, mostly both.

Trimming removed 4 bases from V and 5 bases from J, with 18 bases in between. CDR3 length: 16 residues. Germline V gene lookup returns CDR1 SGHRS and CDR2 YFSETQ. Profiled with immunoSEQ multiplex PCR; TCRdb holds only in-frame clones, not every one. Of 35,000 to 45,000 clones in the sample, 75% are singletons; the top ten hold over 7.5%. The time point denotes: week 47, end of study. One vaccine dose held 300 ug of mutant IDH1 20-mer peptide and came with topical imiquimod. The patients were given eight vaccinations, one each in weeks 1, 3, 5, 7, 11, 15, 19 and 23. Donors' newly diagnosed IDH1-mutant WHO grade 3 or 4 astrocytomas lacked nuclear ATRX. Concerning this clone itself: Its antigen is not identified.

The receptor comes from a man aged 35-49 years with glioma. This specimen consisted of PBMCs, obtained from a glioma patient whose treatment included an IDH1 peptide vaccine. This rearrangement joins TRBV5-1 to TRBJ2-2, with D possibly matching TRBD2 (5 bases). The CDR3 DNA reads TGCGCCAGCAGCCCGACCGGGCAGCGGCCAACCGGGGAGCTGTTTTTT. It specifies CASSPTGQRPTGELFF.